Listed here are 6 T cell receptor beta chains from one sample, sequenced in a study of blood T cell repertoires in COVID-19. Here immunoSEQ multiplex PCR was the method, and the copy in TCRdb shows in-frame clones only, minus some. Of 400,000 to 450,000 clones listed, 70% to 90% are singletons. Sequencing used peripheral blood. The receptors derive from a woman between 25 and 40 years old with active or convalescent COVID-19.

J is TRBJ1-4 and V is TRBV4-2; 9 bases align to TRBD1. The CDR3 is made up of 15 amino acids. CDR1 LGHNA and CDR2 YNFKEQ come from the germline V gene. With 0 bases clipped from V and 8 bases from J, the junction kept 4 bases outside the gene matches. The CDR3 bases are TGTGCCAGCAGCCAAGAGGACAGGGGTGAGGAAAAACTGTTTTTT. Protein sequence: CASSQEDRGEEKLFF.

The V and J genes are TRBV7-8 and TRBJ2-2; 7 nucleotides agree with TRBD2. Unmatched junction bases numbered 2, after V lost 1 base and J lost 0 bases. This CDR3 has 16 residues. The V gene's germline CDR1 is SGHVS and CDR2 FQNEAQ. CDR3 in DNA: TGTGCCAGCAGCTTAGGTCTAGCGGCGAACACCGGGGAGCTGTTTTTT. As protein: CASSLGLAANTGELFF. Filled out from reference TRBV7-8 and TRBJ2-2, the complete variable domain reads GAGVSQSPRYKVAKRGQDVALRCDPISGHVSLFWYQQALGQGPEFLTYFQNEAQLDKSGLPSDRFFAERPEGSVSTLKIQRTQQEDSAVYLCASSLGLAANTGELFFGEGSRLTVL.

The table lists this clone with a few counts. The J gene is TRBJ2-2, the V gene TRBV2, with D perhaps TRBD2 (7 bases). This CDR3 contains 17 residues. From germline, CDR1 is SNHLY and CDR2 FYNNEI. Trimming took off 7 bases at V and 4 bases at J, with 22 bases between the two ends. CDR3 sequence reads: CASNRGSGARGTGELFF. In DNA form, the CDR3 reads TGTGCCAGCAATCGAGGGAGCGGGGCCAGGGGCACCGGGGAGCTGTTTTTT.

V usage is TRBV25-1 and J usage is TRBJ2-1; D is unresolved. Germline values: CDR1 MGHDK, CDR2 SYGVNS. Trimming took 5 bases from V and 6 from J, leaving 14 bases between them. This CDR3 has 14 amino acids. CDR3 in DNA: TGTGCCAGCAGTCCCAAGTCTAGTTCCAATGAGCAGTTCTTC. It codes for CASSPKSSSNEQFF.

With respect to this clone: This sample includes further DNA sequences coding for the same CDR3. The V and J genes are TRBV18 and TRBJ2-7, with a weak D call TRBD1 (5 bases). CDR3 length: 13 amino acids. The V and J ends lost 3 bases and 4 bases respectively, with 10 bases between them. Germline CDR1 is KGHSH and CDR2 is LQKENI. CDR3 residues: CASSPQGLYEQYF. The CDR3 DNA reads as TGTGCCAGCTCACCTCAGGGTTTGTACGAGCAGTACTTC.

This clone was recorded only once. DNA for the CDR3: TGTGCCAGCAGCCCAGGGGAGCGGGGAATTGGGGAGCAGTTCTTC. As protein: CASSPGERGIGEQFF. This sequence joins TRBV9 and TRBJ2-1; possible D gene TRBD2, 7 bases. The V end was cut by 4 bases, the J end by 10 bases, with 21 bases between. The CDR3 covers 15 residues. CDR1 is SGDLS and CDR2 is YYNGEE in the germline V gene. Filled out from reference TRBV9 and TRBJ2-1, the complete variable domain reads DSGVTQTPKHLITATGQRVTLRCSPRSGDLSVYWYQQSLDQGLQFLIQYYNGEERAKGNILERFSAQQFPDLHSELNLSSLELGDSALYFCASSPGERGIGEQFFGPGTRLTVL.